This is a list of T cell receptor beta chains from one sample in a study of T cell responses to AZD1222 COVID-19 vaccine. Repertoires were generated with immunoSEQ multiplex PCR, while TCRdb's copy carries only in-frame clones and drops some. The table includes some 65,000 clones, about four fifths detected once. The material sequenced was peripheral blood, taken on day 0 of MenACWY control vaccination. The receptors stem from an adult in good health. The CDR3 runs from the conserved cysteine through the conserved F or W. Fields, in order: J gene, clone size, V gene, D gene, CDR3 DNA, CDR3 protein. The D gene is left open where the match is weak. The listing skips clone size in some rows; elsewhere it reads once, few, many or a size class.

J: TRBJ2-4; size: NA; V: TRBV15; D: NA; DNA: TGTGCCACCAGCAAGGCAGGGGTGAACATTCAGTACTTC; CDR3: CATSKAGVNIQYF
J: TRBJ1-1; size: few; V: TRBV6-5; D: TRBD1; DNA: TGTGCCAGCAGTAACCGACAGGGGAACACTGAAGCTTTCTTT; CDR3: CASSNRQGNTEAFF
J: TRBJ2-5; size: NA; V: TRBV5-1; D: NA; DNA: TGCGCCAGCAGCTCTTTTGACTCGCAAGAGACCCAGTACTTC; CDR3: CASSSFDSQETQYF
J: TRBJ1-3; size: NA; V: TRBV10-3; D: TRBD1; DNA: TGTGCCATCAGTGGAAATTCGATCCAAGGGACAGGGGGCGGAATTAGTGGAAACACCATATATTTT; CDR3: CAISGNSIQGTGGGISGNTIYF
J: TRBJ2-2; size: NA; V: TRBV6-2/TRBV6-3; D: NA; DNA: TGTGCCAGCAGTTACTCGGTTGGGGAGCTGTTTTTT; CDR3: CASSYSVGELFF
J: TRBJ1-6; size: NA; V: TRBV18; D: TRBD1; DNA: TGTGCCAGCTCACTCTCCGGGACAGGGAATAATTCACCCCTCCACTTT; CDR3: CASSLSGTGNNSPLHF
J: TRBJ1-2; size: few; V: TRBV7-2; D: TRBD1; DNA: TGTGCCAGCATCCTTTGGACAGGGGGCGGCTATGGCTACACCTTC; CDR3: CASILWTGGGYGYTF
J: TRBJ1-3; size: NA; V: TRBV11-2; D: TRBD1; DNA: TGTGCCAGCAGCCTTTCCGGGACAGGGCCTGGAAACACCATATATTTT; CDR3: CASSLSGTGPGNTIYF
J: TRBJ1-1; size: NA; V: TRBV4-1; D: TRBD1; DNA: TGCGCCAGCAGCCAAGACCCGACAGGGAACTTTGCCACTGAAGCTTTCTTT; CDR3: CASSQDPTGNFATEAFF
J: TRBJ2-7; size: NA; V: TRBV25-1; D: TRBD1; DNA: TGTGCCAGCAGTACCCCCGGACAGGCTGCGGAGATCTTC; CDR3: CASSTPGQAAEIF
J: TRBJ2-5; size: NA; V: TRBV6-2/TRBV6-3; D: TRBD2; DNA: TGTGCCAGCAGTCCGGGACTAGTTAGAGAGACCCAGTACTTC; CDR3: CASSPGLVRETQYF
J: TRBJ1-2; size: once; V: TRBV19; D: NA; DNA: TGTGCCAGTAGACCTCAGGGCCCTGATGGCTACACCTTC; CDR3: CASRPQGPDGYTF
J: TRBJ2-2; size: NA; V: TRBV28; D: NA; DNA: TGTGCCAGCAGGAGAAGGTCCCTGACTACCGGGGAGCTGTTTTTT; CDR3: CASRRRSLTTGELFF
J: TRBJ2-5; size: medium-sized; V: TRBV6-2/TRBV6-3; D: TRBD2; DNA: TGTGCCAGCAGTTATCTAGCGGAGAACCAAGAGACCCAGTACTTC; CDR3: CASSYLAENQETQYF
J: TRBJ2-1; size: NA; V: TRBV7-8; D: TRBD2; DNA: TGTGCCAGCAGTAAGATCGGGACTAGCGGGAGGGTGTACAATGAGCAGTTCTTC; CDR3: CASSKIGTSGRVYNEQFF
J: TRBJ2-7; size: NA; V: TRBV5-1; D: TRBD2; DNA: TGCGCCAGCAGCTTACGGGGGGAAGCAGGCGAGCAGTACTTC; CDR3: CASSLRGEAGEQYF
J: TRBJ2-5; size: NA; V: TRBV27; D: NA; DNA: TGTGCCAGCAGTCGGTCAGGGGTAATTAGGCGAGAGACCCAGTACTTC; CDR3: CASSRSGVIRRETQYF
J: TRBJ1-1; size: NA; V: TRBV18; D: NA; DNA: TGTGCCAGCTCACAAAGGAGCCAAGCTTTCTTT; CDR3: CASSQRSQAFF
J: TRBJ2-6; size: few; V: TRBV7-9; D: NA; DNA: TGTGCCAGCTTGTTGGGACCCGGAGGGGCCAACGTCCTGACTTTC; CDR3: CASLLGPGGANVLTF
J: TRBJ2-2; size: NA; V: TRBV7-8; D: NA; DNA: TGTGCCAGCAGCCGAGGGCGCACCGGGGAGCTGTTTTTT; CDR3: CASSRGRTGELFF
J: TRBJ2-1; size: NA; V: TRBV5-1; D: TRBD2; DNA: TGCGCCAGCAGTTCGACTAGCGGGATTAATAATGAGCAGTTCTTC; CDR3: CASSSTSGINNEQFF
J: TRBJ1-6; size: few; V: TRBV18; D: NA; DNA: TGTGCCAGCTCACCTAATCACAATTCACCCCTCCACTTT; CDR3: CASSPNHNSPLHF
J: TRBJ2-2; size: NA; V: TRBV9; D: NA; DNA: TGTGCCAGCAGCGTAGTTGGGGGGTTCTCCGGGGAGCTGTTTTTT; CDR3: CASSVVGGFSGELFF
J: TRBJ2-7; size: NA; V: TRBV28; D: NA; DNA: TGTGCCAGCAGTCGAGAGTACGAGCAGTACTTC; CDR3: CASSREYEQYF
J: TRBJ1-5; size: few; V: TRBV6-5; D: TRBD1; DNA: TGTGCCAGCAGTTACAAGGACAGGGGGCAACATTTT; CDR3: CASSYKDRGQHF
J: TRBJ2-4; size: few; V: TRBV5-5; D: NA; DNA: TGTGCCAGCAGCCTCGTCCCCGGAGAGAACATTCAGTACTTC; CDR3: CASSLVPGENIQYF
J: TRBJ2-1; size: NA; V: TRBV2; D: TRBD2; DNA: TGTGCCAGCAGTGCCCAGCGGGGGGGTTACAATGAGCAGTTCTTC; CDR3: CASSAQRGGYNEQFF
J: TRBJ1-1; size: NA; V: TRBV5-6; D: NA; DNA: TGTGCCAGCATGGAGCGGCAGGGGGAAGCTTTCTTT; CDR3: CASMERQGEAFF
J: TRBJ2-3; size: NA; V: TRBV5-4; D: NA; DNA: TGTGCCAGCAGCAATAGAGCGGATACGCAGTATTTT; CDR3: CASSNRADTQYF
J: TRBJ2-3; size: NA; V: TRBV12-3/TRBV12-4; D: NA; DNA: TGTGCCAGCAGTTTGACACTCGCGGATACGCAGTATTTT; CDR3: CASSLTLADTQYF
J: TRBJ1-5; size: once; V: TRBV7-8; D: NA; DNA: TGTGCCAGCAGCTTAGCGGGTGGGGGCAGCAATCAGCCCCAGCATTTT; CDR3: CASSLAGGGSNQPQHF
J: TRBJ1-1; size: NA; V: TRBV5-1; D: NA; DNA: TGCGCCAGCAGCTTGGGTGGGGGGCGGAGTGAAGCTTTCTTT; CDR3: CASSLGGGRSEAFF